These T cell receptor beta chains were read from a single sample in a study of blood T cell repertoires in COVID-19. Clones were read by immunoSEQ multiplex PCR, and TCRdb kept only the in-frame ones, dropping some. The sample carries over 130,000 clones, approximately 88% recorded once. Sequenced material: peripheral blood. Receptors originate from a man aged 60 to 75 with active or convalescent COVID-19. The CDR3 runs from the conserved cysteine through the conserved F or W. A D gene is named only where the DNA matches it firmly. Size tells how often a clone was seen (once, few, many) or the class of an expanded clone, and some rows leave it out.

16	TRBV6-2/TRBV6-3	TRBD2	.	TRBJ2-5	TGTGCCAGCAGTTACCAGGCTAGCGGGAGCGGGGAGACCCAGTACTTC	CASSYQASGSGETQYF
13	TRBV29-1	TRBD1	.	TRBJ2-1	TGCAGCGTTGGTGCAGGGGGATACAATGAGCAGTTCTTC	CSVGAGGYNEQFF
15	TRBV19	TRBD1	.	TRBJ1-3	TGTGCCAGTAGTGACGGAGGGGGCGCTGGAAACACCATATATTTT	CASSDGGGAGNTIYF
13	TRBV4-2	.	.	TRBJ1-1	TGTGCCAGCAGCCAAGTGACAGGCGCTGAAGCTTTCTTT	CASSQVTGAEAFF
14	TRBV5-6	.	.	TRBJ1-6	TGTGCCAGCAGCTTGCAGGGAGGAAGTTCACCCCTCCACTTT	CASSLQGGSSPLHF
17	TRBV15	TRBD2	.	TRBJ2-5	TGTGCCACCAGCAGACTACTAGCGGGAGACCTCCAAGAGACCCAGTACTTC	CATSRLLAGDLQETQYF
15	TRBV6-5	TRBD1	.	TRBJ2-4	TGTGCCAGCAGTTACTCTACCGGGACAGGGAAGGTCCACTACTTC	CASSYSTGTGKVHYF
15	TRBV18	TRBD1	.	TRBJ2-2	TGTGCCAGCTCACCTCTCACAGGGGGCACCGGGGAGCTGTTTTTT	CASSPLTGGTGELFF
16	TRBV10-3	TRBD2	.	TRBJ2-1	TGTGCCACTACTATTGAAGCGGGAAGCTCCTACAATGAGCAGTTCTTC	CATTIEAGSSYNEQFF
15	TRBV28	.	.	TRBJ1-6	TGTGCCAGCAGTTTCGGCACTTCACAGAATTCACCCCTCCACTTT	CASSFGTSQNSPLHF
13	TRBV10-1	TRBD2	.	TRBJ2-3	TGCGCCAGCCGGCAAAGCGGGGGGGATACGCAGTATTTT	CASRQSGGDTQYF
16	TRBV10-3	TRBD2	.	TRBJ2-1	TGTGCCATCAGTGACCAGACGGGAGGTCCGCCCAATGAGCAGTTCTTC	CAISDQTGGPPNEQFF
15	TRBV27	TRBD2	.	TRBJ2-7	TGTGCCAGCAGGCCTCTAGCGGGAGGTTCCTACGAGCAGTACTTC	CASRPLAGGSYEQYF
15	TRBV11-1	TRBD1	.	TRBJ1-1	TGTGCCAGCAGCCGCGACAGGGCCCTGAACACTGAAGCTTTCTTT	CASSRDRALNTEAFF
11	TRBV6-4	.	.	TRBJ2-1	TGTGCCAGCAGTAAGGGGGATGAGCAGTTCTTC	CASSKGDEQFF
16	TRBV24-1	.	.	TRBJ2-2	TGTGCCACCAGTGATTCCAGGGGCCTTAACACCGGGGAGCTGTTTTTT	CATSDSRGLNTGELFF
13	TRBV27	.	.	TRBJ1-1	TGTGCCAGCGGCACAGGGAGGAACACTGAAGCTTTCTTT	CASGTGRNTEAFF
15	TRBV28	TRBD2	once	TRBJ2-1	TGTGCCAGCAGCCAAACTAGCGGGAGGCTGAATGAGCAGTTCTTC	CASSQTSGRLNEQFF
15	TRBV4-1	.	.	TRBJ2-3	TGCGCCAGCAGCCAAGACCTCGTGAGCACAGATACGCAGTATTTT	CASSQDLVSTDTQYF
15	TRBV19	.	.	TRBJ1-5	TGTGCCAGTAGTATAGCAGTCCAGGGAAATCAGCCCCAGCATTTT	CASSIAVQGNQPQHF
16	TRBV5-5	.	.	TRBJ2-2	TGTGCCAGCAGCTTGGGGGTCAGGGGATACACCGGGGAGCTGTTTTTT	CASSLGVRGYTGELFF
15	TRBV19	.	.	TRBJ1-2	TGTGCCAGTAGTCAAACCGACTGGGGCTACTATGGCTACACCTTC	CASSQTDWGYYGYTF
13	TRBV2	TRBD1	.	TRBJ1-2	TGTGCCAGCAGTTTTACAGGGGGCAAAGGCTACACCTTC	CASSFTGGKGYTF
15	TRBV28	.	.	TRBJ2-6	TGTGCCAGCAGTTTAGCACTTTCAGGGGCCAACGTCCTGACTTTC	CASSLALSGANVLTF
15	TRBV21-1	.	.	TRBJ1-1	TGTGCCAGCAGCAATAAACCCTGGAGAACGGGTGAAGCTTTCTTT	CASSNKPWRTGEAFF
12	TRBV7-2	.	.	TRBJ2-1	TGTGCCAGCAGGCTAGCGAACAATGAGCAGTTCTTC	CASRLANNEQFF
15	TRBV29-1	TRBD1	.	TRBJ1-5	TGCAGCGTAAGCACAGGGGGCGCCAGCAATCAGCCCCAGCATTTT	CSVSTGGASNQPQHF
14	TRBV19	TRBD2	.	TRBJ2-5	TGTGCCAGTAGTTTAGCGGGAGGGGGAGAGACCCAGTACTTC	CASSLAGGGETQYF
15	TRBV20-1	.	.	TRBJ2-1	TGCAGTGCTAGTATCGGGTCTACCACATACAATGAGCAGTTCTTC	CSASIGSTTYNEQFF
14	TRBV7-9	.	.	TRBJ2-3	TGTGCCAGCAGCTCACAGGTGCTCACAGATACGCAGTATTTT	CASSSQVLTDTQYF
14	TRBV29-1	.	.	TRBJ1-1	TGCAGCGTTGAAAAAGGGGCGTTGGGGACTGAAGCTTTCTTT	CSVEKGALGTEAFF
15	TRBV5-3	TRBD2	.	TRBJ2-1	TGTGCCAGAAGCTATACTAGCGGGGGCTACAATGAGCAGTTCTTC	CARSYTSGGYNEQFF
15	TRBV18	TRBD1	.	TRBJ2-1	TGTGCCAGCTCAGCAGGGACAGGGCCCTACAATGAGCAGTTCTTC	CASSAGTGPYNEQFF